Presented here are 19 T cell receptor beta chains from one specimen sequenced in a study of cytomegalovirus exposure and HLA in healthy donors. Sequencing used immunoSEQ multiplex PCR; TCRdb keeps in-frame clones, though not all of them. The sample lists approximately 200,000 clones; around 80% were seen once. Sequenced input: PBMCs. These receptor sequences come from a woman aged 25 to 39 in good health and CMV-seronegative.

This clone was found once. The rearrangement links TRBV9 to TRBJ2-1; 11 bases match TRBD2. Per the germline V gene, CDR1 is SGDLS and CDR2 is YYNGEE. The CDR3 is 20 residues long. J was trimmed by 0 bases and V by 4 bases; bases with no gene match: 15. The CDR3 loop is CASSSEVGLAAVSSYNEQFF. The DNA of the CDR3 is TGTGCCAGCAGCTCAGAGGTGGGACTAGCGGCTGTCAGCTCCTACAATGAGCAGTTCTTC.

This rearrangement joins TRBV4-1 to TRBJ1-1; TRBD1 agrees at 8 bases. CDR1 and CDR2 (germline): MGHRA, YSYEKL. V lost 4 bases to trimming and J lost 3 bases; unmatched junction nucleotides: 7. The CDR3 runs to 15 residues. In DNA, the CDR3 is TGCGCCAGCAGCCCCCGGACAGGGAGTGACACTGAAGCTTTCTTT. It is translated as CASSPRTGSDTEAFF.

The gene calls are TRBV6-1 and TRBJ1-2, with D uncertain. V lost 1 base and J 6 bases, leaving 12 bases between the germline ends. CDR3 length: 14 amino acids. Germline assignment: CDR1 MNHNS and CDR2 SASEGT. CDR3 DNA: TGTGCCAGCAGTGAAGGGTTTGAGTCCGATGGCTACACCTTC. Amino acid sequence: CASSEGFESDGYTF.

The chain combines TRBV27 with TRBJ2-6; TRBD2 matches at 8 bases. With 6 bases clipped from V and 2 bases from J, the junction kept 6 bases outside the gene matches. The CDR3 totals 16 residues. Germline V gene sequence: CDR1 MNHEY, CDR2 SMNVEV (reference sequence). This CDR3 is CASSPGGGAGANVLTF. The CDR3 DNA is TGTGCCAGCAGCCCCGGGGGGGGAGCTGGGGCCAACGTCCTGACTTTC. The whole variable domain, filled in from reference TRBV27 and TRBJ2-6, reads EAQVTQNPRYLITVTGKKLTVTCSQNMNHEYMSWYRQDPGLGLRQIYYSMNVEVTDKGDVPEGYKVSRKEKRNFPLILESPSPNQTSLYFCASSPGGGAGANVLTFGAGSRLTVL.

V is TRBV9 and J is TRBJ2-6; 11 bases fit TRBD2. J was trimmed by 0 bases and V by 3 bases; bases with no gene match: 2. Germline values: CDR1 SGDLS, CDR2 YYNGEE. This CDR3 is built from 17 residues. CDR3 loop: CASSAGTSGSGANVLTF. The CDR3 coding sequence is TGTGCCAGCAGCGCCGGGACTAGCGGCTCTGGGGCCAACGTCCTGACTTTC.

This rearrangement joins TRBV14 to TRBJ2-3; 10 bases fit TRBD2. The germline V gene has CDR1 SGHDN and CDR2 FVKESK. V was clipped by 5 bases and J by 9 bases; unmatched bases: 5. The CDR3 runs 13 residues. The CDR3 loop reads CASSATSGKTQYF. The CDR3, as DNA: TGTGCCAGCAGCGCAACTAGCGGGAAGACGCAGTATTTT.

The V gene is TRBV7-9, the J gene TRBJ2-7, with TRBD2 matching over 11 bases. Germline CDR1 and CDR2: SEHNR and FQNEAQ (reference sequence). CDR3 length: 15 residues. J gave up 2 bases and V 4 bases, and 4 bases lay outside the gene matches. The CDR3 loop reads CASSSGLAEAYEQYF. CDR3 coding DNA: TGTGCCAGCAGCTCGGGACTAGCGGAAGCCTACGAGCAGTACTTC.

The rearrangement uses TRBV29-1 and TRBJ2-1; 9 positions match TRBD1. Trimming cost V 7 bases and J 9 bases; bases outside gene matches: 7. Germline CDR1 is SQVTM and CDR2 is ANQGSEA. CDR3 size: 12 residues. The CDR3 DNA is TGCAGCGCCCACAGGGGGCAGGGTGAGCAGTTCTTC. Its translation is CSAHRGQGEQFF.

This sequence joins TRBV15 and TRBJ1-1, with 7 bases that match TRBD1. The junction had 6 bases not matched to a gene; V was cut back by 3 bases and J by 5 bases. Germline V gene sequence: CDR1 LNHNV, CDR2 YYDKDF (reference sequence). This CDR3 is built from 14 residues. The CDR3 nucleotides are TGTGCCACCAGCAGTAGACAGGGAGCAACTGAAGCTTTCTTT. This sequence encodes CATSSRQGATEAFF.

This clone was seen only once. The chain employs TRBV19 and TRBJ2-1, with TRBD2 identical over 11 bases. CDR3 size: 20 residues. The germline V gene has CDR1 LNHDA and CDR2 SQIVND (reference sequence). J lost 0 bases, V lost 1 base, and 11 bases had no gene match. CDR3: CASSIGLGLAVLSSYNEQFF. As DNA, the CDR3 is TGTGCCAGTAGTATAGGTTTGGGACTAGCGGTACTCAGCTCCTACAATGAGCAGTTCTTC.

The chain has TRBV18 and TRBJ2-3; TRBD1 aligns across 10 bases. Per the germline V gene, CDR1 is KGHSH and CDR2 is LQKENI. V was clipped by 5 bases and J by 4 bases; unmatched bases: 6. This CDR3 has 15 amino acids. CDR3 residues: CASSTDRGRPDTQYF. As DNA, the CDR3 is TGTGCCAGCTCAACCGACAGGGGGCGTCCAGATACGCAGTATTTT.

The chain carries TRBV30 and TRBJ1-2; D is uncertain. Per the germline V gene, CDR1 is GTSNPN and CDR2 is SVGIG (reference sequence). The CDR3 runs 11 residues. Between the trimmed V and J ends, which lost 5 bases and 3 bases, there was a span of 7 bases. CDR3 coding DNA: TGTGCCTGGGACACTTACTATGGCTACACCTTC. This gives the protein CAWDTYYGYTF.

CDR3 DNA sequence: TGTGCCTGGAGTACCCGGGACAGGGGGCCTGCCTACGAGCAGTACTTC. It encodes CAWSTRDRGPAYEQYF. This chain connects TRBV30 to TRBJ2-7; 12 bases match TRBD1. Unmatched junction bases numbered 7, after V lost 2 bases and J lost 2 bases. CDR3 length: 16 residues. Germline CDR1 reads GTSNPN; CDR2 reads SVGIG (reference sequence).

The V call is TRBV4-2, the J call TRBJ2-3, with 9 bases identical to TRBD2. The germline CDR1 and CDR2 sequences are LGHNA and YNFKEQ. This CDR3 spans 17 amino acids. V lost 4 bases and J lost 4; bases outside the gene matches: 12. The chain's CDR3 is CASSRQASGTSADTQYF. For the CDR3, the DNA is TGTGCCAGCAGCCGCCAGGCTAGCGGGACAAGCGCAGATACGCAGTATTTT.

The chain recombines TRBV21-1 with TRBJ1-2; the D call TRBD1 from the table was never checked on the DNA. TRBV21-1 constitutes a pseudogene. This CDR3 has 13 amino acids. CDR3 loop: CASSKEAGYGYTF. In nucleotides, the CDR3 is TGTGCCAGCAGCAAAGAGGCAGGGTATGGCTACACCTTC.

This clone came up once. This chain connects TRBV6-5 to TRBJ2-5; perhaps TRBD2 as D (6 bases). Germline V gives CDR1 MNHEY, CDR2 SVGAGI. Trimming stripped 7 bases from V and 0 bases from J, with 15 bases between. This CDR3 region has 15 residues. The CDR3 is CASKSESGDQETQYF. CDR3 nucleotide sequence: TGTGCCAGCAAGAGCGAATCGGGGGACCAAGAGACCCAGTACTTC.

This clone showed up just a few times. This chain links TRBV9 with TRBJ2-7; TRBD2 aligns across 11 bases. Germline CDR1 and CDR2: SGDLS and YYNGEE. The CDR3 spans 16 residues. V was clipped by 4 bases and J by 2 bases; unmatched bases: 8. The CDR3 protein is CASSPTISGGAYEQYF. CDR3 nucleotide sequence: TGTGCCAGCAGCCCTACTATTAGCGGGGGGGCCTACGAGCAGTACTTC.

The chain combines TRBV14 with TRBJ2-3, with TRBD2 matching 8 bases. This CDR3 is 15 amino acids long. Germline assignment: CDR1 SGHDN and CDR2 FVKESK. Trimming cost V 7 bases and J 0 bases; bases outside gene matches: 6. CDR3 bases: TGTGCCAGCACCTCACTAGCGGTAAGCACAGATACGCAGTATTTT. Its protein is CASTSLAVSTDTQYF.

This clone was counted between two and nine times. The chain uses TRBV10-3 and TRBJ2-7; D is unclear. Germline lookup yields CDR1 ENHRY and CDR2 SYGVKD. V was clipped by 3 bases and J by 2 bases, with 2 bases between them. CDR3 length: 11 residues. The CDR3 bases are TGTGCCATCAGTGATACCTACGAGCAGTACTTC. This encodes CAISDTYEQYF.